A single sample gave rise to the 29 T cell receptor beta chains below, sequenced in a study of shared clonotypes between healthy human individuals. The assay was immunoSEQ multiplex PCR, and TCRdb's table has in-frame clones only and misses some. The data show about 710,000 clones, less than 80% seen once. Sequenced sample: memory CD4+ T cells sorted from blood. The subset: CD45RA-negative fraction. The receptors shown here come from a woman in her thirties in good health.

The chain links TRBV6-1 to TRBJ1-4; no definite D call. Trimming shortened V by 3 bases and J by 12 bases, and 8 bases separated the two germline ends. This CDR3 spans 11 amino acids. CDR1 is MNHNS and CDR2 is SASEGT in the germline V gene. DNA of the CDR3: TGTGCCAGCAGTGATTCGGACGAACTGTTTTTT. Translating gives CASSDSDELFF.

This chain connects TRBV7-8 to TRBJ2-7; a weak D match, TRBD1 (6 bases). The V and J ends lost 5 bases and 9 bases respectively, with 23 bases between them. The CDR3 sequence is 15 residues long. The germline CDR1 and CDR2 sequences are SGHVS and FQNEAQ. DNA for the CDR3: TGTGCCAGCAGCCGGACAGTGCAACAGCGAGAGGTGCAGTACTTC. This codes for CASSRTVQQREVQYF.

This clone has more than one count but fewer than ten. The V gene is TRBV2, the J gene TRBJ2-2; TRBD1 is a possible D gene (5 bases). There are 13 residues in the CDR3. Trimming pared 6 bases from V and 5 bases from J, leaving 10 bases between. Germline V gene sequence: CDR1 SNHLY, CDR2 FYNNEI. The CDR3 DNA sequence: TGTGCCAGCAGCGCGACAGATACCGGGGAGCTGTTTTTT. Translating gives CASSATDTGELFF.

V is TRBV5-1 and J is TRBJ2-1, with TRBD2 matching over 14 bases. In germline, CDR1 is SGHRS, CDR2 YFSETQ. The CDR3 extends over 15 amino acids. Germline trimming cut 3 bases from V and 10 bases from J; bases unmatched to any gene: 6. CDR3 nucleotide sequence: TGCGCCAGCAGCTCGGGACTAGCGGGAGCCGGGGAGCAGTTCTTC. Its translation: CASSSGLAGAGEQFF.

The chain combines TRBV6-6 with TRBJ2-7; D ambiguous. V lost 2 bases, J lost 3 bases, and 2 bases lay in between. In germline, CDR1 is MNHNY, CDR2 SVGAGI (reference sequence). The CDR3 is made up of 11 amino acids. CDR3 DNA: TGTGCCAGCAGTTACGACTACGAGCAGTACTTC. Protein: CASSYDYEQYF.

The chain joins TRBV7-8 to TRBJ2-7; no clear D. The CDR3 runs 14 residues. CDR1 and CDR2 (germline): SGHVS, FQNEAQ. V was pared by 1 base and J by 2 bases, with 9 bases between. The CDR3 reads CASSLVGSPYEQYF. CDR3 coding DNA: TGTGCCAGCAGCTTAGTAGGGTCCCCCTACGAGCAGTACTTC.

The gene calls are TRBV7-9 and TRBJ2-1; possibly TRBD1 or TRBD2 for D (5 bases each). Trimming shortened V by 4 bases and J by 8 bases, and 21 bases separated the two germline ends. Germline values: CDR1 SEHNR, CDR2 FQNEAQ (reference sequence). The CDR3 is 16 residues long. CDR3 protein: CASSSGTGPPGDEQFF. CDR3 nucleotides: TGTGCCAGCAGCTCAGGGACGGGTCCACCCGGGGATGAGCAGTTCTTC.

J is TRBJ1-1 and V is TRBV5-6; D is ambiguous. Germline CDR1 reads SGHDT; CDR2 reads YYEEEE. The CDR3 spans 16 residues. V was pared by 0 bases and J by 3 bases, with 15 bases between. The CDR3 sequence: CASSLGVEWADTEAFF. The CDR3 DNA reads as TGTGCCAGCAGCTTGGGGGTGGAGTGGGCGGACACTGAAGCTTTCTTT.

This chain connects TRBV7-9 to TRBJ1-5, with 8 bases fitting TRBD1. Germline CDR1 and CDR2: SEHNR and FQNEAQ (reference sequence). V lost 1 base to trimming and J lost 3 bases; unmatched junction nucleotides: 8. This CDR3 has 17 residues. The CDR3 protein is CASSLGRTGRVNQPQHF. As DNA, the CDR3 is TGTGCCAGCAGCTTAGGCCGGACAGGGCGGGTCAATCAGCCCCAGCATTTT. The full variable domain, rest sourced from reference TRBV7-9 and TRBJ1-5, is DTGVSQNPRHKITKRGQNVTFRCDPISEHNRLYWYRQTLGQGPEFLTYFQNEAQLEKSRLLSDRFSAERPKGSFSTLEIQRTEQGDSAMYLCASSLGRTGRVNQPQHFGDGTRLSIL.

The chain couples TRBV28 to TRBJ1-2; perhaps TRBD1 as D (6 bases). Trimming removed 5 bases at V and 10 bases at J, with 11 bases between. Germline values: CDR1 MDHEN, CDR2 SYDVKM. The CDR3 runs 11 residues. CDR3 sequence (DNA): TGTGCCAGCAGTAAACAGGGTTCCTACACCTTC. It specifies CASSKQGSYTF.

V usage is TRBV28 and J usage is TRBJ1-4; D is uncertain. This CDR3 has 13 amino acids. With 6 bases removed from V and 8 bases from J, the gap between germline ends came to 13 bases. From germline, CDR1 is MDHEN and CDR2 SYDVKM. The DNA for the CDR3 is TGTGCCAGCAGAACGGGGTTAGGCGAAAAACTGTTTTTT. It specifies CASRTGLGEKLFF.

The chain joins TRBV28 to TRBJ1-2; TRBD1 is a possible D gene (5 bases). This CDR3 comprises 16 residues. CDR1 MDHEN and CDR2 SYDVKM come from the germline V gene. Trimming pared 6 bases from V and 4 bases from J, leaving 21 bases between. CDR3 bases: TGTGCCAGCAGCAAACCTTATGACGGGGGTTTCTATGGCTACACCTTC. Translating gives CASSKPYDGGFYGYTF.

In regard to this clone: Within the sample, other DNA sequences also encode this same CDR3. The V and J genes are TRBV5-1 and TRBJ2-3; D not resolved. The CDR3 is 14 residues long. The germline V gene has CDR1 SGHRS and CDR2 YFSETQ. V gave up 0 bases and J gave up 0 bases, with 5 bases separating them. The CDR3 bases are TGCGCCAGCAGCTTGGATCTCAGCACAGATACGCAGTATTTT. This translates into CASSLDLSTDTQYF.

This CDR3 is CASTPVALYNEQFF. For the CDR3, the DNA is TGTGCCAGCACCCCTGTAGCCCTCTACAATGAGCAGTTCTTC. V usage is TRBV7-2 and J usage is TRBJ2-1; the D is unclear. Trimming took 7 bases from V and 3 from J, leaving 13 bases between them. The CDR3 loop spans 14 amino acids. Germline CDR1 is SGHTA and CDR2 is FQGNSA.

This clone has a count of ten or more. V is TRBV10-3 and J is TRBJ1-2, with 8 bases lining up with TRBD1. With V trimmed by 6 bases and J by 3 bases, 3 bases remained unmatched. The CDR3 has 13 residues. Germline values: CDR1 ENHRY, CDR2 SYGVKD. The DNA of the CDR3 is TGTGCCATCAGCGCAGGGGGCGACTATGGCTACACCTTC. Translating it yields CAISAGGDYGYTF.

Only a few counts were recorded for this clone. This CDR3 is also generated by other DNA sequences in the sample. The chain couples TRBV2 to TRBJ1-2; no clear D. The V and J ends lost 3 bases and 2 bases respectively, with 10 bases between them. From germline, CDR1 is SNHLY and CDR2 FYNNEI. The CDR3 length is 14 residues. The CDR3 nucleotides read TGTGCCAGCAGTGAGTCGGCAGGAAACTATGGCTACACCTTC. The encoded protein is CASSESAGNYGYTF.

There are a few counts of this clone. This chain's CDR3 is CASSLDSGRTDTQYF. Here the CDR3 DNA reads TGCGCCAGCAGCTTGGATAGCGGGAGGACAGATACGCAGTATTTT. The rearrangement links TRBV5-1 to TRBJ2-3, with 10 bases matching TRBD2. The CDR3 loop spans 15 amino acids. Germline V gene data show CDR1 as SGHRS and CDR2 as YFSETQ. J lost 3 bases, V lost 0 bases, and 1 base had no gene match.

This chain joins TRBV6-6 and TRBJ2-1; D is undetermined. Germline CDR1 MNHNY, CDR2 SVGAGI (reference sequence). The V gene lost 7 bases and the J gene lost 6 bases, with 7 bases spanning the gap. The CDR3 runs 11 residues. The chain's CDR3 is CASTLINEQFF. For the CDR3, the DNA is TGTGCCAGCACCTTGATCAATGAGCAGTTCTTC.

The chain joins TRBV9 to TRBJ2-1; D is unclear. This CDR3 comprises 16 residues. Germline CDR1 is SGDLS and CDR2 is YYNGEE. V gave up 0 bases and J gave up 7 bases, with 17 bases separating them. DNA for the CDR3: TGTGCCAGCAGCGTAGTTGACTCGAGAAGTCTGAATGAGCAGTTCTTC. Protein: CASSVVDSRSLNEQFF.

Worth noting for this clone: Other DNA sequences from this sample encode an identical CDR3 as well. V and J are TRBV19 and TRBJ2-1; TRBD2 matches at 14 bases. The CDR3 extends over 15 amino acids. Unmatched junction bases numbered 4, after V lost 6 bases and J lost 6 bases. CDR1 is LNHDA and CDR2 is SQIVND in the germline V gene (reference sequence). The DNA of the CDR3 is TGTGCCAGTAGCACGGGACTAGCGGGAGTCAATGAGCAGTTCTTC. Protein product: CASSTGLAGVNEQFF. Full variable domain (rest looked up from reference TRBV19 and TRBJ2-1): DGGITQSPKYLFRKEGQNVTLSCEQNLNHDAMYWYRQDPGQGLRLIYYSQIVNDFQKGDIAEGYSVSREKKESFPLTVTSAQKNPTAFYLCASSTGLAGVNEQFFGPGTRLTVL.

Remarks on this clone: Other DNA variants within this sample encode the same CDR3. The genes are TRBV4-1 and TRBJ1-3; D gene uncertain. Germline CDR1 and CDR2: MGHRA and YSYEKL. CDR3 length equals 14 residues. With 1 base removed from V and 3 bases from J, the gap between germline ends came to 7 bases. The DNA for the CDR3 is TGCGCCAGCAGCCAAGCCGGGAGTGGAAACACCATATATTTT. Residues: CASSQAGSGNTIYF.

This clone appeared once. The chain has TRBV5-1 and TRBJ2-7; 8 positions agree with TRBD1. The germline V gene encodes CDR1 SGHRS and CDR2 YFSETQ. The J segment lost 1 base and the V segment lost 5 bases, leaving 11 bases of the junction unmatched. There are 16 residues in the CDR3. CDR3 in DNA: TGCGCCAGCAGAAAGACCGGGACAGGCGATTCCTACGAGCAGTACTTC. Encoded protein: CASRKTGTGDSYEQYF.

In its sample, this clone was seen once. The CDR3 reads CASSRSYEQYF. CDR3 bases: TGTGCCAGCAGTAGATCCTACGAGCAGTACTTC. The chain employs TRBV28 and TRBJ2-7; D is ambiguous. This CDR3 region has 11 residues. Trimming took off 5 bases at V and 1 base at J, with 3 bases between the two ends. Per the germline V gene, CDR1 is MDHEN and CDR2 is SYDVKM.

The table lists this clone with a few counts. The chain employs TRBV6-5 and TRBJ2-5; TRBD1 agrees at 8 bases. The CDR3 contains 14 residues. Germline CDR1 reads MNHEY; CDR2 reads SVGAGI. The trim removed 4 bases at V and 4 bases at J, leaving 5 bases unmatched. DNA of the CDR3: TGTGCCAGCAGTTTTGGACAGGGCCGAGAGACCCAGTACTTC. Protein: CASSFGQGRETQYF.

The count of this clone is one. The rearrangement joins TRBV28 to TRBJ1-2, with 8 bases identical to TRBD1. The CDR3 runs to 16 residues. J gave up 5 bases and V 2 bases, and 10 bases lay outside the gene matches. Looked up from germline, CDR1 is MDHEN and CDR2 is SYDVKM. The CDR3 here is CASSLPPRTGRYGYTF. The CDR3 region has the DNA TGTGCCAGCAGTTTACCCCCGAGGACAGGGAGGTATGGCTACACCTTC.

This chain links TRBV29-1 with TRBJ2-2, with 8 bases fitting TRBD1. This CDR3 has 14 residues. Trimming removed 4 bases from V and 2 bases from J; junction bases left unmatched: 3. Looked up from germline, CDR1 is SQVTM and CDR2 is ANQGSEA. This chain's CDR3 is CSVVRGHNTGELFF. The CDR3 nucleotides read TGCAGCGTTGTCAGGGGGCATAACACCGGGGAGCTGTTTTTT.

As concerns this clone: This may arise from a read error, as a much more abundant clone is one base away. V gene TRBV11-2 combines with J gene TRBJ2-2; D is undetermined. The germline gives CDR1 SGHAT, CDR2 FQNNGV. The CDR3 totals 13 residues. Trimming cost V 2 bases and J 3 bases, with 4 bases left between them. CDR3 sequence reads: CASSLRDTGELFF. The CDR3 region has the DNA TGTGCCAGCAGCTTAAGGGACACCGGGGAGCTGTTTTTT.

This clone has a handful of counts. The chain joins TRBV19 to TRBJ1-2; D remains ambiguous. This CDR3 is built from 16 residues. Germline CDR1 is LNHDA and CDR2 is SQIVND (reference sequence). The ends were cut back, 7 bases at V and 5 bases at J, with 23 bases in the middle. CDR3 region: CASTPTGEVALYGYTF. Written as DNA, the CDR3 is TGTGCCAGTACCCCGACTGGGGAGGTGGCCCTATATGGCTACACCTTC.

The chain is built from TRBV27 and TRBJ2-1, with 7 bases fitting TRBD2. Germline V CDR1 and CDR2: MNHEY, SMNVEV (reference sequence). Trimming cost V 2 bases and J 3 bases; bases outside gene matches: 1. CDR3 length equals 14 residues. CDR3 DNA: TGTGCCAGCAGTTTAGCGGGAGACTACAATGAGCAGTTCTTC. Translation gives CASSLAGDYNEQFF.